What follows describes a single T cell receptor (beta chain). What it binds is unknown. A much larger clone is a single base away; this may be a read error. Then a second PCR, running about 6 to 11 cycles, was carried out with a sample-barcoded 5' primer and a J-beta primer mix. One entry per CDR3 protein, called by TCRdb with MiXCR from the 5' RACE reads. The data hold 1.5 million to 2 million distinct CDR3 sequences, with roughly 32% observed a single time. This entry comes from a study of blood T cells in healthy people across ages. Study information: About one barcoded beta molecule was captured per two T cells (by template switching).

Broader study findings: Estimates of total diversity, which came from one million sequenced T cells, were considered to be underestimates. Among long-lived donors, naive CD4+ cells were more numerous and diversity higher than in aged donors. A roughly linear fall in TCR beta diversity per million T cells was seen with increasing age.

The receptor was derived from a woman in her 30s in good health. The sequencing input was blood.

CDR3 nucleotides: TGTGCCAGCAGCCCTCGGGCCATCGGAGGGACCCAGTACTTC. This sequence encodes CASSPRAIGGTQYF. The J gene is TRBJ2-5, the V gene TRBV7-9, with a weak D call TRBD2 (5 bases). Germline V gives CDR1 SEHNR, CDR2 FQNEAQ (reference sequence). The CDR3 has 14 residues. V was trimmed by 5 bases and J by 7 bases, leaving 17 bases between them.